The 2 T cell receptor beta chains reported below all come from one sample, sequenced in a study of blood T cells in healthy people across ages. The use of a sample-barcoded 5' primer and a J-beta primer mix characterized a second PCR of roughly 7 to 11 cycles. TCRdb recomputed calls from the 5' RACE reads with MiXCR, one row per CDR3 protein. The sample has approximately 800,000 distinct CDR3 sequences; 20% to 25% are singletons. This sample was also put to use in a study of T cells of mothers and their children.

Specimen: blood. These receptors were obtained from a boy aged 10-17 years in good health.

In nucleotides, the CDR3 is TGCAGTGCTAGAGATCTTCGGGACGGCTTCTCTGGGGCCAACGTCCTGACTTTC. This translates into CSARDLRDGFSGANVLTF. This sequence joins TRBV20-1 and TRBJ2-6; D assignment may be TRBD1 or TRBD2 (5 bases each). The CDR3 loop spans 18 amino acids. CDR1 and CDR2 (germline): DFQATT, SNEGSKA (reference sequence). The V end lost 0 bases, the J end lost 0 bases, and 15 bases lay between the germline ends.

This chain joins TRBV6-5 and TRBJ2-1; D uncertain. The CDR3 consists of 14 residues. The germline V gene has CDR1 MNHEY and CDR2 SVGAGI. V dropped 0 bases and J dropped 6 bases, with 9 bases sitting between them. CDR3 DNA sequence: TGTGCCAGCAGTTACTCCGGAGTGCTCAATGAGCAGTTCTTC. Amino acid sequence: CASSYSGVLNEQFF.